The clone carrying this T cell receptor (beta chain) was counted a few times. Per germline, CDR1 SGHTA and CDR2 FQGNSA. The trim removed 0 bases at V and 6 bases at J, leaving 3 bases unmatched. The CDR3 loop spans 16 amino acids. The assay was immunoSEQ multiplex PCR, and TCRdb's table has in-frame clones only and misses some. This repertoire shows 450,000 to 650,000 clones, 75% to 80% found once; its top ten account for roughly 0.013%. This entry is derived from a study of shared T cell receptors in the human thymus. The sample also formed part of further work on human thymus T cells. As that study records: Corrective surgery for congenital heart defects was being performed on the healthy Finnish infants who served as donors. Thymus pieces cut out during corrective heart surgery were the tissue that was used. Both thymic and peripheral blood repertoires showed apparently biased V and J usage. Thymic repertoires of unrelated individuals were reported in related research to overlap highly.

Input material: thymocytes. The source of this sequence is a boy less than two years old with a congenital heart defect. This chain uses TRBV7-2 with TRBJ2-1; 12 bases fit TRBD2. The chain's CDR3 is CASSLASSGRVNEQFF. Written as DNA, the CDR3 is TGTGCCAGCAGCTTAGCGTCTAGCGGGAGGGTCAATGAGCAGTTCTTC.